This entry is about one T cell receptor beta chain. Original data processing: Using reference gene primer amplification, nucleated cell counts were estimated. Some clones are missing from TCRdb's copy, which holds only in-frame ones; the method was immunoSEQ multiplex PCR. V and J calls and clone size come straight from that table; D and trimming were deduced from the DNA. The data show over 200,000 clones, with about four fifths seen just once and roughly 2.7% held by the top ten. V lost 6 bases, J lost 0 bases, and 11 bases lay in between. The length of the CDR3 is 14 residues. Germline V lookup: CDR1 MNHNY, CDR2 SVGAGI (reference sequence). This entry is derived from a study of blood T cell repertoires in COVID-19. Across the study: Donors in the United States, Italy and Spain gave samples during acute or convalescent COVID-19. PBMCs, B-cell-depleted T cells, or T cells provided the cDNA or gDNA that made up the material.

The sequenced sample was peripheral blood. The TCR was taken from a woman in her thirties or forties with active or convalescent COVID-19. The chain recombines TRBV6-6 with TRBJ1-1; tentative D call: TRBD1 (5 bases). CDR3 protein: CASSQGYMNTEAFF. The CDR3 DNA sequence: TGTGCCAGCAGCCAGGGATACATGAACACTGAAGCTTTCTTT.